This T cell receptor beta chain was observed in a study of vaccination effects on CD4 cells after COVID-19. It was after approximately 11 days of culture that CD4+ T cells were isolated. Two-dose vaccination with either BNT162b2 or mRNA-1273 was given to the participants. On this clone: Its specificity is unknown.

The germline gives CDR1 WSHSY, CDR2 SAAADI. V lost 6 bases and J lost 6, with 16 bases in between. This CDR3 comprises 14 residues. Libraries were prepared by immunoSEQ multiplex PCR; TCRdb keeps only in-frame clonotypes and omits some of them. Of about 73,000 clones listed, 73% are singletons. The gene calls are TRBV10-2 and TRBJ2-3; D is possibly TRBD1 or TRBD2 (5 bases each). The clonotype comes from a human donor who received a COVID-19 vaccine. This sample comprised CD4+ T cells from PBMCs cultured without peptide, obtained after COVID-19 vaccination. The CDR3 protein is CASREMGVADTQYF. CDR3 nucleotide sequence: TGCGCCAGCAGGGAAATGGGGGTAGCGGATACGCAGTATTTT.